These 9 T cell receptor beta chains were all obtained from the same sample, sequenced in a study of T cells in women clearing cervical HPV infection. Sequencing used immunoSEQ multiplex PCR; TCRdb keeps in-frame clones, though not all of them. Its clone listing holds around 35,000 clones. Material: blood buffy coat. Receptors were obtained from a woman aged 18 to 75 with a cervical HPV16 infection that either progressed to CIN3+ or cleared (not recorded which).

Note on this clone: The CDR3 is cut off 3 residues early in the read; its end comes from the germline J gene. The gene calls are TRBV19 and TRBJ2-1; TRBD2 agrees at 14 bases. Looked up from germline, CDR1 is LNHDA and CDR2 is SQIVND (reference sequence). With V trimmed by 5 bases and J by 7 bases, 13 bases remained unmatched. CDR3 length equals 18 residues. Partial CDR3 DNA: TGTGCCAGTAGTCTCCGGGGGACTAGCGGGAGCCACGGGAATGAG. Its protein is CASSLRGTSGSHGNE. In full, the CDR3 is CASSLRGTSGSHGNEQFF.

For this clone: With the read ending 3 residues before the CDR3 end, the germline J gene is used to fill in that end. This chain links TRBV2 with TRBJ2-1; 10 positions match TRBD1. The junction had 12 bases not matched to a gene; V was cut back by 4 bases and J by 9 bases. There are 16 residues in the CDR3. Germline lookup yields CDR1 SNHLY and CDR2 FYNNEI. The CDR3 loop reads CASSVERTGGMGEQFF. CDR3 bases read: TGTGCCAGCAGTGTGGAACGGACAGGGGGTATGGGTGAG.

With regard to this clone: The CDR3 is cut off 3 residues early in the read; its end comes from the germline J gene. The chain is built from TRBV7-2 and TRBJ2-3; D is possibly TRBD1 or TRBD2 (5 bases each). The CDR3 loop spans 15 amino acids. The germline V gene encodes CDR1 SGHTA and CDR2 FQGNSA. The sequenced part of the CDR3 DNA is TGTGCCAGCAGCCCCGCGGCCCTCATCAGGGAGACG. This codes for CASSPAALIRET. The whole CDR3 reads CASSPAALIRETQYF.

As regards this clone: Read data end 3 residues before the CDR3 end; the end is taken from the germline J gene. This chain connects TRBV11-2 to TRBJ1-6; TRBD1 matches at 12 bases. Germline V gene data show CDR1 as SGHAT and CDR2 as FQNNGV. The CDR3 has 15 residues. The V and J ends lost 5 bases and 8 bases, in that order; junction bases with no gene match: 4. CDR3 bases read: TGTGCCAGCAGCGACGGGACAGGGGGCTATTCACCC. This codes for CASSDGTGGYSP. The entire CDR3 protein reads CASSDGTGGYSPLHF.

This CDR3 is CSARGMSYNSPLFF. CDR3 DNA (partial): TGCAGTGCTAGAGGAATGTCCTATAATTCACCG. The rearrangement links TRBV20-1 to TRBJ2-2; D call uncertain. The sequenced fragment ends 3 residues before the CDR3 boundary, so the rest is inferred from the germline J gene. CDR3 size: 14 residues. CDR1 and CDR2 (germline): DFQATT, SNEGSKA (reference sequence).

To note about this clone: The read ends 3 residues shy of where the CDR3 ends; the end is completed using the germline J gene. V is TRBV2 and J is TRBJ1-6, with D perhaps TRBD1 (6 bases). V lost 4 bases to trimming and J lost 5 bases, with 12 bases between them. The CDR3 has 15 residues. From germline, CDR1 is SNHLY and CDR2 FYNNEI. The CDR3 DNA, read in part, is TGTGCCAGCAGTGTAGGGCAGGGGAATAATTCACCC. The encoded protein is CASSVGQGNNSP. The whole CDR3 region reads CASSVGQGNNSPLHF.

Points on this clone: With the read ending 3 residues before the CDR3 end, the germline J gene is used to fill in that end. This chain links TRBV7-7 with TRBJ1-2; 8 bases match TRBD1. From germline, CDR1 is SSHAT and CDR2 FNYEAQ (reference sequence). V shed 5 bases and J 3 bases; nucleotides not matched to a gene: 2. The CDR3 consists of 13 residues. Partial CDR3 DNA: TGTGCCAGCAGCCCGGACAGGGACTATGGC. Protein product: CASSPDRDYG. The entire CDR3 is CASSPDRDYGYTF.

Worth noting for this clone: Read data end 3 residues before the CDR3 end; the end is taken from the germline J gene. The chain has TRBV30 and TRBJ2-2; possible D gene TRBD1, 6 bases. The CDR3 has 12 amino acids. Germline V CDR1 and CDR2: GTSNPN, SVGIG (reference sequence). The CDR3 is CAWSAGQSPLFF. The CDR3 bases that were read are TGTGCCTGGAGTGCTGGACAGTCACCG.

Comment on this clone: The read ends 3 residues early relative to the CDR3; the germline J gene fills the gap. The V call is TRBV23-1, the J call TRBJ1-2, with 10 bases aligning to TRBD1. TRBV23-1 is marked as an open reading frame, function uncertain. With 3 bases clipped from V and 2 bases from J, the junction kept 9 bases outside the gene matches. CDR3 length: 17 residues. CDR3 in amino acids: CASSHPTGGHTNYGYTF. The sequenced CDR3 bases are TGCGCCAGCAGTCACCCGACAGGGGGCCACACAAACTATGGC.